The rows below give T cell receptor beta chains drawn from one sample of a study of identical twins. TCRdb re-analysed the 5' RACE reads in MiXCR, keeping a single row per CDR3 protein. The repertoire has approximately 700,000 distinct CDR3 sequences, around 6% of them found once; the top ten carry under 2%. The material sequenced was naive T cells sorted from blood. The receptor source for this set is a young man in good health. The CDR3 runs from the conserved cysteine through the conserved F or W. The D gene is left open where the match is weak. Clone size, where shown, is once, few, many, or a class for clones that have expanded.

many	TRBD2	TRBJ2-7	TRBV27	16	TGTGCCAGCAGCCTTCACGGGTTTAGCGGGATATACGAGCAGTACTTC	CASSLHGFSGIYEQYF
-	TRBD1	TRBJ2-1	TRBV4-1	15	TGCGCCAGCAGCTACCCTGGACAGGGGGCTTTTGAGCAGTTCTTC	CASSYPGQGAFEQFF
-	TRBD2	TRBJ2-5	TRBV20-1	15	TGCAGTGCTAGCCCCCCTAGCGGGAGTCCAGAGACCCAGTACTTC	CSASPPSGSPETQYF
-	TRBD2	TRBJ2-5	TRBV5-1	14	TGCGCCAGCAGCTATAGCGGGGACCAAGAGACCCAGTACTTC	CASSYSGDQETQYF
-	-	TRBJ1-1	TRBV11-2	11	TGTGCCAGCGCTTGGGACTTTCGCGCTTTCTTT	CASAWDFRAFF
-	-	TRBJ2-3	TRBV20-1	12	TGCAGTGCTCATGGGACGGCGGATACGCAGTATTTT	CSAHGTADTQYF
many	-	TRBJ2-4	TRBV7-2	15	TGTGCCAGCAGCCTACTTGAGGGGACGAGAAACATTCAGTACTTC	CASSLLEGTRNIQYF
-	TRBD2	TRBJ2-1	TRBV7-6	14	TGTGCCAGCAGCTCCAGAGGGACTAGGCTTACCCAGTTCTTC	CASSSRGTRLTQFF
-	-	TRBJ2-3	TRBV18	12	TGTGCCAGCTCGTCAAGGAAGGATACGCAGTATTTT	CASSSRKDTQYF
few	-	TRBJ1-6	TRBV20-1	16	TGCAGTGCTAGAGGGACCTGGGACAACCAGGGTTCACCCCTCCACTTT	CSARGTWDNQGSPLHF
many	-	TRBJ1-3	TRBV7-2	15	TGTGCCAGCAGCCCCCCTTTGGGGGTAGGAAACACCATATATTTT	CASSPPLGVGNTIYF
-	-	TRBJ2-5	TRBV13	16	TGTGCCAGCAGCTTAACTCGCGGGGGCCTTCAAGAGACCCAGTACTTC	CASSLTRGGLQETQYF
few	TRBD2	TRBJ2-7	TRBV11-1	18	TGTGCCAGCAGCTTAGCTAAAGGACTAGCGGTTAGCTCCTACGAGCAGTACTTC	CASSLAKGLAVSSYEQYF
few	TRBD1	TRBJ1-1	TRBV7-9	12	TGTGCCAGCAGCCACGGGACAGTGGCAGCTTTCTTT	CASSHGTVAAFF
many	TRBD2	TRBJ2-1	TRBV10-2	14	TGCGCCAGCACCGGCGGGAGGGGTAGAAATGAGCAGTTCTTC	CASTGGRGRNEQFF
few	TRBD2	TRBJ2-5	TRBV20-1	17	TGCAGTGCCCGAACCCCTAGCGGGAGATTTAGTAGGGAGACCCAGTACTTC	CSARTPSGRFSRETQYF
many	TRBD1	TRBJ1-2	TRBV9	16	TGTGCCAGCAGCGCTGGGACAGGGGGCGCGGGCTATGGCTACACCTTC	CASSAGTGGAGYGYTF
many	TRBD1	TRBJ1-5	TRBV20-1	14	TGCAGTGCTAGAGATATGACAGGGAGTCAGCCCCAGCATTTT	CSARDMTGSQPQHF
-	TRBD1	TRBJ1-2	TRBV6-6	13	TGTGCCAGCAGTCCGACAGGGGGCCGAGGCTACACCTTC	CASSPTGGRGYTF
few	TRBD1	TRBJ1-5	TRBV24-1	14	TGTGCCACCAGTGATGGGACAGGGGATCAGCCCCAGCATTTT	CATSDGTGDQPQHF
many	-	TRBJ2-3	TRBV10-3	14	TGTGCCATCAGCCGGGACCTAAGCACAGATACGCAGTATTTT	CAISRDLSTDTQYF
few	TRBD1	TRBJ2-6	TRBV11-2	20	TGTGCCAGCAGCCCCGGACAGGGAACCCTGGGATACTCTGGGGCCAACGTCCTGACTTTC	CASSPGQGTLGYSGANVLTF
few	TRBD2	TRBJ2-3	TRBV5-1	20	TGCGCCAGCAGCTTTCCAGGGGGACTAGCGGGAACCACTAGCACAGATACGCAGTATTTT	CASSFPGGLAGTTSTDTQYF
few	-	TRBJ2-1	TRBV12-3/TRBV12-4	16	TGTGCCAGCAGCCTTACTAGGGGGGGCCGCTACAATGAGCAGTTCTTC	CASSLTRGGRYNEQFF
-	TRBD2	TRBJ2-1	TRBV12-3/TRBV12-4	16	TGTGCCAGCAGTCTAGATAGCGGGAAATCCTACAATGAGCAGTTCTTC	CASSLDSGKSYNEQFF
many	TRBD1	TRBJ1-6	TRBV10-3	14	TGTGCCATCAGGGGGACAGGGGAGGATTCACCCCTCCACTTT	CAIRGTGEDSPLHF
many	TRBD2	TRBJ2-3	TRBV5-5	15	TGTGCCAGCAGCCAAACTAGCGGGGGCACAGATACGCAGTATTTT	CASSQTSGGTDTQYF
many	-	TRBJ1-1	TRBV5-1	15	TGCGCCAGCAGCTTGACAGGCCGCATGAACACTGAAGCTTTCTTT	CASSLTGRMNTEAFF
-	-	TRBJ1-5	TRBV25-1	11	TGTGCCAGCCGATTAATCGAGCCCCAGCATTTT	CASRLIEPQHF
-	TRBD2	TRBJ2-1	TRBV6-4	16	TGTGCCAGCAGTGACTCAGGGACTAGCGGGTTGGATGAGCAGTTCTTC	CASSDSGTSGLDEQFF
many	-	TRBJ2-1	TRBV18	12	TGTGCCAGCTCACCCCCTACGGCTGAGCAGTTCTTC	CASSPPTAEQFF
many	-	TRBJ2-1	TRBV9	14	TGTGCCAGCAGCGGCCGATTAGGTTACAATGAGCAGTTCTTC	CASSGRLGYNEQFF
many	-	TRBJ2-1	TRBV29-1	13	TGCAGCGCCGAGGAGGGCTCCTACAATGAGCAGTTCTTC	CSAEEGSYNEQFF
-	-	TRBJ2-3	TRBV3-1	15	TGTGCCAGCAGCCAAGAGGCCGCCCGCGGAGATACGCAGTATTTT	CASSQEAARGDTQYF
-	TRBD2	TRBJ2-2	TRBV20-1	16	TGCAGTGCTAGACCCTCTAGCGGGATTAACACCGGGGAGCTGTTTTTT	CSARPSSGINTGELFF
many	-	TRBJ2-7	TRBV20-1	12	TGCAGTGCCCAACGACCGACACGCGAGCAGTACTTC	CSAQRPTREQYF
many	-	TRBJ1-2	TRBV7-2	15	TGTGCCAGCAGCTTGGGGGGGGCGCGAGGCTATGGCTACACCTTC	CASSLGGARGYGYTF
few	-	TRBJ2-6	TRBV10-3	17	TGTGCCACACTTGTGGGACGGGGGAGCTCTGGGGCCAACGTCCTGACTTTC	CATLVGRGSSGANVLTF
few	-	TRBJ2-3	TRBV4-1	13	TGCGCCAGCAGCCAATTGTTCGGGGATACGCAGTATTTT	CASSQLFGDTQYF
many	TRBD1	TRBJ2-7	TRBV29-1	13	TGCAGCGTTGGGGGACAGGGCATCCACGAGCAGTACTTC	CSVGGQGIHEQYF
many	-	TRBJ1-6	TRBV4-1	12	TGCGCCAGCAGCCAAGATCAATCACCCCTCCACTTT	CASSQDQSPLHF
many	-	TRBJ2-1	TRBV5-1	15	TGCGCCAGCAGCTCGTCAGGGGAATCCTACAATGAGCAGTTCTTC	CASSSSGESYNEQFF
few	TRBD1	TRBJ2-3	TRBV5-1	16	TGCGCCAGCAGCTTGCGGGACAGGGGAGACACAGATACGCAGTATTTT	CASSLRDRGDTDTQYF
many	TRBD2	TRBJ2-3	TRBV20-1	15	TGCAGTGCTAGAGATGTGGGAGGGCCCAAAGATACGCAGTATTTT	CSARDVGGPKDTQYF
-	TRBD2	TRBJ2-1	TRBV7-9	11	TGTGCCGGCGGGGGCTACAATGAGCAGTTCTTC	CAGGGYNEQFF
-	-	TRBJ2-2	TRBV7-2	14	TGTGCCAGCGTATCTGACGGGAGAACCGGGGAGCTGTTTTTT	CASVSDGRTGELFF
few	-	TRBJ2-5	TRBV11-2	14	TGTGCCAGCAGCTTAGAAGGAGCCATAGGGACCCAGTACTTC	CASSLEGAIGTQYF
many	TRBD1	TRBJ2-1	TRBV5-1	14	TGCGCCAGCAGGGGGGACAGGATTTACAATGAGCAGTTCTTC	CASRGDRIYNEQFF
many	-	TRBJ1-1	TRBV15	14	TGTGCCACCACCCAACTCGGTCACCTCACTGAAGCTTTCTTT	CATTQLGHLTEAFF
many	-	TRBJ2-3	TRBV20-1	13	TGCAGTGCTAGGGGGGGGGCTTTAGATACGCAGTATTTT	CSARGGALDTQYF
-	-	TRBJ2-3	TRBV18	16	TGTGCCAGCTCACCACGCCGCGGCCCGGGGCCCGATACGCAGTATTTT	CASSPRRGPGPDTQYF
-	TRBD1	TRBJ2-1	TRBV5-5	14	TGTGCCAGCAGCCCGCCGGGACAGGTCTCCGAGCAGTTCTTC	CASSPPGQVSEQFF